The source of this T cell receptor beta chain is a study of cytomegalovirus exposure and HLA in healthy donors. Amplification used 60 Vbeta primers and 13 Jbeta primers. Sequencing was performed with immunoSEQ multiplex PCR; in TCRdb, only in-frame clones are kept and a portion is missing. The table lists about 160,000 clones, roughly 81% of them singletons. Concerning this clone itself: Its antigen is undetermined.

General observations from the study: The study recorded fewer than 200 TCR beta chains that were cytomegalovirus-associated. Being productive about 87% or about 30% of the time was typical of most TCR beta V segments in an earlier analysis. There were some public TCRs occurring in many donors, but most TCR sequences were rare. Within the data, a cluster of highly shared sequence variants was likely a sequencing artifact.

Germline CDR1 and CDR2: SGHNT and YYREEE (reference sequence). The germline V and J ends were trimmed by 5 bases and 15 bases, with 14 bases remaining between them. This CDR3 spans 11 amino acids. This chain uses TRBV5-4 with TRBJ1-4, with D possibly matching TRBD1 (5 bases). This clonotype originated in a man aged 18 to 30 in good health and CMV-seropositive. The specimen sequenced was PBMCs. The CDR3 DNA is TGTGCCAGCAGTGTGGGGGGAGAGGTGTTTTTT. This sequence encodes CASSVGGEVFF.